Given below is one TCR beta chain in context. The sample is drawn from a study of blood T cell repertoires in COVID-19. Study summary: From the United States, Italy and Spain came samples of acute and convalescent COVID-19.

Clinical history reported by participants formed the basis on which cohorts were assigned. In the study's own analysis: Nucleated cell counts were estimated from reference gene primer amplification. The method was immunoSEQ multiplex PCR; TCRdb's version includes in-frame clones alone and lacks a portion of them. V and J calls and clone size come straight from that table; D and trimming were deduced from the DNA. The sample has about 220,000 clones; about nine tenths are singletons. The CDR3 sequence is 15 residues long. The J segment lost 6 bases and the V segment lost 8 bases, leaving 12 bases of the junction unmatched. CDR1 is MNHEY and CDR2 is SVGAGI in the germline V gene.

The source is a middle-aged woman with acute COVID-19. Sequencing input: PBMCs or T cells enriched from blood (not recorded which). This rearrangement joins TRBV6-5 to TRBJ1-5; 8 bases match TRBD1. The CDR3 loop is CASRRTGSQGQPQHF. As DNA, the CDR3 is TGTGCCAGCCGTCGGACAGGGTCCCAAGGTCAGCCCCAGCATTTT.